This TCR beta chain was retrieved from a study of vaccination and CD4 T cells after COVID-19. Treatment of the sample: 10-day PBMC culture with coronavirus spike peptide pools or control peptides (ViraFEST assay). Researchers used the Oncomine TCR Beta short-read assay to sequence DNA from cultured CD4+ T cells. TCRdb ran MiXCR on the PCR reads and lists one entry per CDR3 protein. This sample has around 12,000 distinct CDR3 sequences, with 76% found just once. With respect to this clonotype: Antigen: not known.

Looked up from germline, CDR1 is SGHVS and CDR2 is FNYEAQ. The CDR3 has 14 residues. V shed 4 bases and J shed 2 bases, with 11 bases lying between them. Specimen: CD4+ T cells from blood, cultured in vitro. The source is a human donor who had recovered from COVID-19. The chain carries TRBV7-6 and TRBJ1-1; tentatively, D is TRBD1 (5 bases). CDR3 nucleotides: TGTGCCAGCAGCTCCCAGGGAATTAACACTGAAGCTTTCTTT. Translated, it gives CASSSQGINTEAFF.